The clone carrying this T cell receptor beta chain was observed many times. What it recognizes is unknown. V was pared by 4 bases and J by 8 bases, with 11 bases of the junction left unmatched. The CDR3 runs 14 residues. In germline, CDR1 is SGHRS, CDR2 YFSETQ. It was by quantitative 5'-RACE with molecular barcodes that TCR beta libraries were made. TCRdb reanalysed the 5' RACE reads using MiXCR and keeps one entry per CDR3 protein. Among about 150,000 distinct CDR3 sequences listed, approximately 32% were seen once. This specimen comes from a study of CD8 T cells in ankylosing spondylitis. General study results and limits: Some of the motif variants had earlier been found in reactive arthritis patients' fluid and blood. Disease-linked clones were reportedly significantly enriched in matched ankylosing spondylitis synovial fluid. Characteristic, it appeared, of ankylosing spondylitis blood was a TCR beta motif of several highly homologous variants.

The V gene is TRBV5-1, the J gene TRBJ1-2, with 7 bases matching TRBD1. The sequenced sample was synovial fluid, either unsorted or a sorted T cell fraction (not recorded which). The sequence was obtained from a male donor with ankylosing spondylitis. CDR3: CASSLQGQIYGYTF. The CDR3 DNA follows: TGCGCCAGCAGCCTACAGGGGCAGATTTACGGCTACACCTTC.